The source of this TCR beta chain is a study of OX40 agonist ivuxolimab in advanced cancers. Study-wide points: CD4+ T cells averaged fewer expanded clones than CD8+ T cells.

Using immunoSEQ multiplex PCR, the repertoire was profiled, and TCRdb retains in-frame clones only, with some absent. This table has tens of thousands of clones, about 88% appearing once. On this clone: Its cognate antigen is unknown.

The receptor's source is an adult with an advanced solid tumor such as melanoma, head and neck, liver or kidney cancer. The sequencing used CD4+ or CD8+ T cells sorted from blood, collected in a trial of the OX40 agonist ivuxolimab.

CDR3 region: CASSFRSGYNEQFF. CDR3 sequence (DNA): TGTGCCAGCAGCTTTCGGAGCGGATACAATGAGCAGTTCTTC. This chain links TRBV5-4 with TRBJ2-1, with a possible D match to TRBD2 (5 bases). The V gene lost 2 bases and the J gene lost 4 bases, with 10 bases spanning the gap. Germline V gene lookup returns CDR1 SGHNT and CDR2 YYREEE (reference sequence). The CDR3 length is 14 residues.